A single TCR beta chain is shown here with its context. Its antigen remains unknown. The data derive from a study of T cell responses to AZD1222 COVID-19 vaccine. Overall study results and limits: The number of AZD1222 recipients seropositive at baseline was only five or six. Most donors were white British and more were female, and clonal diversity was possibly underestimated. Repertoire sampling was restricted to post-peak T cell response timepoints.

Measured with immunoSEQ multiplex PCR; TCRdb has only the in-frame clones, and not every one. The table shows some 130,000 clones, with about 92% occurring only once. This TCR was recovered from an adult in good health. The specimen was peripheral blood, collected on day 0 of AZD1222 vaccination.

The CDR3 coding sequence is TGTGCCAGCAGCGTAGAGGGGACAGGGAGTAACAATGAGCAGTTCTTC. This sequence encodes CASSVEGTGSNNEQFF. V gene TRBV9 combines with J gene TRBJ2-1; 9 bases map to TRBD1. The CDR3 has 16 amino acids. J gave up 5 bases and V 0 bases, and 6 bases lay outside the gene matches. Germline CDR1 is SGDLS and CDR2 is YYNGEE.